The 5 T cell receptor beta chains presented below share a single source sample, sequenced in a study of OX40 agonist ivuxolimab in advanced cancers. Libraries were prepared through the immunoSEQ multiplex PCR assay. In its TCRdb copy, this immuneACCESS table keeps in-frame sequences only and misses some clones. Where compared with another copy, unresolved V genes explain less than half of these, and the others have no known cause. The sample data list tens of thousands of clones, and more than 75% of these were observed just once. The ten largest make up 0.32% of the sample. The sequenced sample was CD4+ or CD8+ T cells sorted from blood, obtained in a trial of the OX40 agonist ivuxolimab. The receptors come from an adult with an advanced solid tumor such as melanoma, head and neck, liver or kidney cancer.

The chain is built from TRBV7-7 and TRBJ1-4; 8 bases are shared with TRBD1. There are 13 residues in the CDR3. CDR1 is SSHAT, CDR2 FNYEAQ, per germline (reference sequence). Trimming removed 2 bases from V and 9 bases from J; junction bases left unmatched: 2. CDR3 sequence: CASSLRTGQKLFF. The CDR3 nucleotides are TGTGCCAGCAGCTTACGGACAGGGCAAAAACTGTTTTTT.

CDR3 sequence reads: CASSLVASGNTGELFF. The CDR3 region has the DNA TGCGCCAGCAGCTTGGTTGCTAGCGGGAACACCGGGGAGCTGTTTTTT. V usage is TRBV5-1 and J usage is TRBJ2-2; 7 nucleotides agree with TRBD2. The V gene end was trimmed by 0 bases and the J gene end by 1 base; junction bases not matched to a gene: 3. Looked up from germline, CDR1 is SGHRS and CDR2 is YFSETQ. This CDR3 is built from 16 residues.

CDR3 amino acids: CASSFAATSGNTIYF. The CDR3 nucleotides are TGTGCCAGCAGCTTCGCGGCCACCTCTGGAAACACCATATATTTT. The chain has TRBV7-9 and TRBJ1-3; D not resolved. Trimming shortened V by 3 bases and J by 0 bases, and 9 bases separated the two germline ends. Germline V CDR1 and CDR2: SEHNR, FQNEAQ (reference sequence). The CDR3 runs to 15 residues.

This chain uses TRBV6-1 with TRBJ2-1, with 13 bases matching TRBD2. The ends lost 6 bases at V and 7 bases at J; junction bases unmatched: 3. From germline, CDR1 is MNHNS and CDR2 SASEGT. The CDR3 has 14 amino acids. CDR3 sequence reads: CASRGLAGRNEQFF. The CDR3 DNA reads TGTGCCAGCAGGGGACTAGCGGGAAGGAATGAGCAGTTCTTC.

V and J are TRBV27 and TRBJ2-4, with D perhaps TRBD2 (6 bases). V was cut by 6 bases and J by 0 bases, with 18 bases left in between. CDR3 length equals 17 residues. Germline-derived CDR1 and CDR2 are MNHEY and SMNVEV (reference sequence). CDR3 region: CASRRDFRDLAKNIQYF. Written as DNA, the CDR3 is TGTGCCAGCAGACGGGACTTTCGGGACTTAGCCAAAAACATTCAGTACTTC.